The text below deals with one T cell receptor (beta chain). Its antigen is still unknown. The data were obtained in a study of cytomegalovirus exposure and HLA in healthy donors. Notes on the study in general: Further analysis was carried out later, and it showed several of the most significant clusters appearing linked to common viral pathogens. There were reportedly fewer N-insertions in an Asian-associated ancestry cluster than the approximately 700-donor mean, in a later analysis.

Researchers ran the PCR with 60 Vbeta and 13 Jbeta primers. Method: immunoSEQ multiplex PCR; TCRdb's copy keeps in-frame clones and lacks some. In the table there are tens of thousands of clones, roughly two thirds of which are singletons. Germline CDR1 and CDR2: SGHTA and FQGTGA. This CDR3 has 15 residues. The V end was cut by 2 bases, the J end by 6 bases, with 15 bases between. This receptor was obtained from a woman between 50 and 59 years old in good health and CMV-seropositive. Sequencing was performed on PBMCs. The rearrangement joins TRBV7-3 to TRBJ2-3, with a tentative D call TRBD1 (6 bases). The CDR3 sequence is CASSLQSGQGDTQYF. The DNA for the CDR3 is TGTGCCAGCAGCTTACAAAGTGGTCAGGGGGATACGCAGTATTTT.